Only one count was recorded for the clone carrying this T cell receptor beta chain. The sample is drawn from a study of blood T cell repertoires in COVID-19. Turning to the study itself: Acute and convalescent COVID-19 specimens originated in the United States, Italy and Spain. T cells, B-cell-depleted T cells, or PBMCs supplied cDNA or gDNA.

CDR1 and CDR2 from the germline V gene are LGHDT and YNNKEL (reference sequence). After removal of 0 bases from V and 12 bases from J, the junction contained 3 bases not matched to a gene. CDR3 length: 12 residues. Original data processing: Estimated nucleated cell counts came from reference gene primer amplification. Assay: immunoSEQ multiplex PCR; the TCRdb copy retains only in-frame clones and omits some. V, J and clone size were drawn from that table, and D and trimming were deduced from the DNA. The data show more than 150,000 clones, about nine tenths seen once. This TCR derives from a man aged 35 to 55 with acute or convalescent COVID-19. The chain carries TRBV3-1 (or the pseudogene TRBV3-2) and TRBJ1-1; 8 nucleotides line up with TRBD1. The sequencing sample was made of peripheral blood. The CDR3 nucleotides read TGTGCCAGCAGCCAAGATAACAGGGGGACTTTCTTT. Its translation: CASSQDNRGTFF.